Below, 23 T cell receptor beta chains from the same sample are listed, as sequenced in a study of blood T cell repertoires in COVID-19. The repertoire was sequenced with immunoSEQ multiplex PCR; TCRdb's copy has only in-frame clones and lacks some. Here the sample spans about 210,000 clones, 65% to 90% being singletons. Sequencing was done on a sample of peripheral blood. The source is a middle-aged man with active or convalescent COVID-19.

This chain uses TRBV2 with TRBJ2-3; weak D call: TRBD1 (6 bases). Trimming cost V 6 bases and J 0 bases, with 10 bases left between them. In germline, CDR1 is SNHLY, CDR2 FYNNEI. This CDR3 comprises 14 residues. Here the CDR3 reads CASSRGHSTDTQYF. CDR3 bases: TGTGCCAGCAGCAGGGGACACAGCACAGATACGCAGTATTTT.

The V gene is TRBV5-4, the J gene TRBJ1-1; D perhaps matches TRBD1 (5 bases). The CDR3 extends over 14 amino acids. The V gene lost 7 bases and the J gene lost 3 bases, with 16 bases spanning the gap. Germline-derived CDR1 and CDR2 are SGHNT and YYREEE (reference sequence). The CDR3 region has the DNA TGTGCCAGCCTGAGGGGTGGGAGGGACACTGAAGCTTTCTTT. Translating it yields CASLRGGRDTEAFF.

The chain has TRBV7-9 and TRBJ1-2, with D possibly TRBD1 on 5 matching bases. The V and J ends lost 4 bases and 2 bases respectively, with 14 bases between them. The CDR3 extends over 15 amino acids. The germline gives CDR1 SEHNR, CDR2 FQNEAQ (reference sequence). The DNA of the CDR3 is TGTGCCAGCAGCTCGATGAATGCAGGGAACTATGGCTACACCTTC. Translating gives CASSSMNAGNYGYTF.

V usage is TRBV5-1 and J usage is TRBJ1-1; D remains ambiguous. V lost 4 bases and J lost 1, with 8 bases in between. This CDR3 spans 13 amino acids. CDR1 SGHRS and CDR2 YFSETQ come from the germline V gene. The CDR3 DNA reads as TGCGCCAGCAGCCCGCGACAGAACACTGAAGCTTTCTTT. Translation: CASSPRQNTEAFF.

The CDR3 is CASSTGRAGAYEQYV. CDR3 DNA sequence: TGTGCCAGCAGTACTGGACGAGCGGGGGCCTACGAGCAGTACGTC. The genes are TRBV6-4 and TRBJ2-7, with 8 bases lining up with TRBD2. Germline V gene data show CDR1 as MRHNA and CDR2 as SNTAGT. J lost 2 bases, V lost 5 bases, and 8 bases had no gene match. The CDR3 consists of 15 residues.

V is TRBV7-8 and J is TRBJ2-3; 7 nucleotides line up with TRBD2. From germline, CDR1 is SGHVS and CDR2 FQNEAQ. The CDR3 spans 17 residues. V shed 5 bases and J 4 bases; nucleotides not matched to a gene: 15. CDR3 sequence: CASSVDTRLAKADTQYF. CDR3 sequence (DNA): TGTGCCAGCAGCGTAGATACAAGACTAGCTAAGGCAGATACGCAGTATTTT.

This chain links TRBV6-5 with TRBJ1-5; no clear D. V gave up 6 bases and J gave up 3 bases, with 12 bases separating them. The CDR3 totals 14 residues. The germline V gene encodes CDR1 MNHEY and CDR2 SVGAGI. The DNA for the CDR3 is TGTGCCAGCAGCGAGAATTTCTACAATCAGCCCCAGCATTTT. As protein: CASSENFYNQPQHF.

The J gene is TRBJ2-7, the V gene TRBV28; D is unclear. The germline V and J ends were trimmed by 3 bases and 0 bases, with 9 bases remaining between them. The CDR3 runs to 14 residues. CDR1 MDHEN and CDR2 SYDVKM come from the germline V gene. This CDR3 reads CASSFSGYSYEQYF. The CDR3 coding sequence is TGTGCCAGCAGTTTTTCAGGCTACTCCTACGAGCAGTACTTC.

V is TRBV7-8 and J is TRBJ2-5; 9 positions agree with TRBD2. Germline lookup yields CDR1 SGHVS and CDR2 FQNEAQ. V lost 2 bases, J lost 0 bases, and 13 bases stayed unmatched. There are 19 residues in the CDR3. CDR3 sequence reads: CASSLIGSGRIGYQETQYF. CDR3 coding DNA: TGTGCCAGCAGCTTAATCGGTAGCGGGAGAATAGGGTACCAAGAGACCCAGTACTTC.

This chain uses TRBV29-1 with TRBJ1-2; 7 bases agree with TRBD1. J gave up 7 bases and V 4 bases, and 15 bases lay outside the gene matches. The CDR3 covers 15 residues. Germline values: CDR1 SQVTM, CDR2 ANQGSEA. This CDR3 is CSVGPGGRKVRGYTF. CDR3 DNA: TGCAGCGTTGGGCCAGGGGGGCGCAAGGTTCGTGGCTACACCTTC.

The chain carries TRBV7-9 and TRBJ2-2, with 16 bases fitting TRBD2. CDR1 and CDR2 (germline): SEHNR, FQNEAQ (reference sequence). This CDR3 is 19 amino acids long. V was pared by 5 bases and J by 5 bases, with 11 bases of the junction left unmatched. The chain's CDR3 is CASSTPGTSGGVDTGELFF. The CDR3 nucleotides are TGTGCCAGCAGCACCCCCGGGACTAGCGGGGGGGTTGATACCGGGGAGCTGTTTTTT.

V gene TRBV21-1 combines with J gene TRBJ2-1; no DNA check was done on the table's D call, TRBD2. TRBV21-1 is a known pseudogene. This CDR3 comprises 16 residues. This CDR3 reads CASSQPGLAGDNEQFF. CDR3 in DNA: TGTGCCAGCAGCCAGCCGGGACTAGCGGGGGACAATGAGCAGTTCTTC.

The rearrangement joins TRBV18 to TRBJ2-2, with D possibly being TRBD1 (5 bases). Trimming removed 3 bases at V and 4 bases at J, with 9 bases between. The CDR3 is 14 residues long. Germline V lookup: CDR1 KGHSH, CDR2 LQKENI. In DNA, the CDR3 is TGTGCCAGCTCACCCCTCACAGGCACCGGGGAGCTGTTTTTT. Translated, it gives CASSPLTGTGELFF.

The chain couples TRBV7-2 to TRBJ1-5, with 8 bases lining up with TRBD1. The CDR3 contains 15 residues. V gave up 1 base and J gave up 3 bases; unmatched junction bases: 2. The V gene's germline CDR1 is SGHTA and CDR2 FQGNSA. The CDR3 loop reads CASSLEGQVNQPQHF. CDR3 nucleotide sequence: TGTGCCAGCAGCTTAGAGGGACAGGTCAATCAGCCCCAGCATTTT.

This clone was seen at least ten times. The gene calls are TRBV6-4 and TRBJ2-1; TRBD2 matches at 12 bases. This CDR3 is 14 amino acids long. Per the germline V gene, CDR1 is MRHNA and CDR2 is SNTAGT. V trimming: 7 bases; J trimming: 9 bases; junction bases outside the gene matches: 7. In DNA, the CDR3 is TGTGCCAGCAAAACGACTAGCGGGAGACGTGAGCAGTTCTTC. Residues: CASKTTSGRREQFF.

The chain links TRBV7-2 to TRBJ2-7; 8 bases are shared with TRBD2. This CDR3 is 12 amino acids long. From germline, CDR1 is SGHTA and CDR2 FQGNSA. V lost 4 bases to trimming and J lost 7 bases; unmatched junction nucleotides: 3. CDR3 sequence: CASSSLAGEQYF. In DNA form, the CDR3 reads TGTGCCAGCAGCTCATTAGCGGGGGAGCAGTACTTC.

The chain links TRBV5-6 to TRBJ2-3; the D gene is possibly TRBD1 (5 bases). From germline, CDR1 is SGHDT and CDR2 YYEEEE. The V gene lost 2 bases and the J gene lost 3 bases, with 10 bases spanning the gap. The CDR3 runs 14 residues. The CDR3 sequence is CASSFRQGTDTQYF. DNA of the CDR3: TGTGCCAGCAGCTTTAGGCAGGGAACAGATACGCAGTATTTT.

The chain combines TRBV29-1 with TRBJ2-5; D gene uncertain. The V and J ends lost 0 bases and 3 bases respectively, with 11 bases between them. The CDR3 runs to 14 residues. Germline assignment: CDR1 SQVTM and CDR2 ANQGSEA. In DNA form, the CDR3 reads TGCAGCGTTGAAGAACGAGCACTTAAAGAGACCCAGTACTTC. Protein product: CSVEERALKETQYF. Based on the CDR3 plus reference TRBV29-1 and TRBJ2-5, the full variable domain is SAVISQKPSRDICQRGTSLTIQCQVDSQVTMMFWYRQQPGQSLTLIATANQGSEATYESGFVIDKFPISRPNLTFSTLTVSNMSPEDSSIYLCSVEERALKETQYFGPGTRLLVL.

This chain joins TRBV6-2 or TRBV6-3 and TRBJ2-5, with D perhaps TRBD2 (6 bases). Trimming took off 4 bases at V and 0 bases at J, with 21 bases between the two ends. Germline values: CDR1 MNHEY, CDR2 SVGEGT. The CDR3 covers 18 residues. The CDR3 DNA reads as TGTGCCAGCAGTTTCCCTAGAGTGGCGGGGTCAAACCAAGAGACCCAGTACTTC. Translated: CASSFPRVAGSNQETQYF.

The J gene is TRBJ2-1, the V gene TRBV9; a weak D match, TRBD2 (6 bases). Trimming stripped 1 base from V and 2 bases from J, with 10 bases between. CDR1 and CDR2 (germline): SGDLS, YYNGEE. The CDR3 covers 15 residues. Written as DNA, the CDR3 is TGTGCCAGCAGCGTACTGGGGGGAACCTACAATGAGCAGTTCTTC. Protein: CASSVLGGTYNEQFF.

The chain joins TRBV2 to TRBJ2-1; TRBD2 matches at 10 bases. The CDR3 has 16 amino acids. With 4 bases clipped from V and 15 bases from J, the junction kept 18 bases outside the gene matches. Germline CDR1 is SNHLY and CDR2 is FYNNEI. In DNA, the CDR3 is TGTGCCAGCAGTGTGGAGTGGACCGGGACTAGCGATCGCAGGTTCTTC. Its translation: CASSVEWTGTSDRRFF. Full variable domain (rest looked up from reference TRBV2 and TRBJ2-1): EPEVTQTPSHQVTQMGQEVILRCVPISNHLYFYWYRQILGQKVEFLVSFYNNEISEKSEIFDDQFSVERPDGSNFTLKIRSTKLEDSAMYFCASSVEWTGTSDRRFFGPGTRLTVL.

CDR3 nucleotide sequence: TGTGCCAGCAGTACGGAACGAAGGAGGGGGCGAACTGAAGCTTTCTTT. The encoded protein is CASSTERRRGRTEAFF. This chain connects TRBV6-2 or TRBV6-3 to TRBJ1-1, with TRBD1 identical over 7 bases. The CDR3 totals 16 residues. The germline V gene encodes CDR1 MNHEY and CDR2 SVGEGT. After removal of 5 bases from V and 5 bases from J, the junction contained 14 bases not matched to a gene.

As to this clone: The same CDR3 also results from other DNA sequences found in this sample. The chain has TRBV5-1 and TRBJ2-1, with 12 bases aligning to TRBD2. CDR3 length equals 14 residues. CDR1 and CDR2 (germline): SGHRS, YFSETQ. J lost 7 bases, V lost 4 bases, and 3 bases had no gene match. CDR3 nucleotides: TGCGCCAGCAGCGTGACTAGCGGGAGTAATGAGCAGTTCTTC. Encoded protein: CASSVTSGSNEQFF.